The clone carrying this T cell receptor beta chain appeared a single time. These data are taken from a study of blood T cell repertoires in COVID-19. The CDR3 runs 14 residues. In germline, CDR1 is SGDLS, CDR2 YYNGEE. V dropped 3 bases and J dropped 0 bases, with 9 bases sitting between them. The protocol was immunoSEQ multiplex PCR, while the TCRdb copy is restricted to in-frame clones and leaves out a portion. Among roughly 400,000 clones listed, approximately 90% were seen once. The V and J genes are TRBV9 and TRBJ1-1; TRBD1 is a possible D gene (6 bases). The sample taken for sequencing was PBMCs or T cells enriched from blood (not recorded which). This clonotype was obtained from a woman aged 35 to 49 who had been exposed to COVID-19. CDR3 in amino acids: CASSAGAVNTEAFF. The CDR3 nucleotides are TGTGCCAGCAGCGCAGGGGCCGTGAACACTGAAGCTTTCTTT.